One TCR beta chain is described in this entry. It has no known antigen specificity. No base quality values were provided; no much bigger clone lies one nucleotide off. The sample holds other DNA sequences that translate to the same CDR3. The sample comes from a study of beta chain features in type 1 diabetes (dated by TCRdb to between 2018 and 2020). The study in broad terms: Mean age, gender distribution, total cell number and subset yield did not differ between patients and healthy donors. Across all samples, fewer than 110,000,000 sorted cells were examined, and cell number per subset correlated strongly with RNA yield. Regulatory and stem cell-like memory subsets were obtained from only 8 patients and about eight healthy donors, while naive and central memory subsets were obtained from all 30 or so donors. The study compared TCRB repertoires of sorted circulating CD4+ T cell subsets between recently diagnosed type 1 diabetes patients and matched healthy donors.

A single peripheral blood draw of around 0.11 L on average was collected from each donor into heparinised tubes. Naive, central memory, regulatory and stem cell-like memory CD4+ T cells were sorted on a BD FACSAria II using a panel including CD45RO, CCR7, CD25, CD127, CD95 and CD27. A purity above 98% was achieved for all sorted populations. PBMCs were separated immediately by Lymphoprep density gradient centrifugation and were stained directly, without being cultured. So that batch effects would be minimized, each experiment stained and sorted samples in pairs, pairing one healthy donor with one patient. The CDR3 covers 14 residues, taking in both the cysteine and the phenylalanine. Only the CDR3 part of the read is kept: 42 bases, read in frame from the first base. V and J are trimmed by 5 bases and 2 bases, and the gene matches miss 3 bases of the junction. CDR1 and CDR2 (LNHDA, SQIVND) derive from the germline V gene (reference sequence).

The entire isolated RNA was reverse transcribed using the High Capacity cDNA Reverse Transcription Kit, and thus expressed TCRB transcripts were sequenced. Deep immunoSEQ sequencing was performed on naive, central memory and regulatory T cell samples, with an average of roughly 3.3 million total reads per sample. Sorted cells were lysed in RLT buffer and RNA was extracted with DNase-treated RNeasy Micro or Mini kits, depending on cell number. To prevent cross-contamination, each cell subset was processed individually, whereas patient and healthy donor samples were processed jointly. The immunoSEQ multiplex PCR was used to amplify TCRB sequences from cDNA, generating 87-bp fragments that spanned the CDR3 region. Sequencing of the amplicons was performed on the Illumina HiSeq platform. The source study handled its data this way. PCR bias was computationally corrected using synthetic template baselines, reads within Hamming distance 2 were collapsed, and singletons that could not be merged were discarded. Reads were aligned to IMGT to assign V, D and J genes, CDR3 length, and insertions or deletions at six rearrangement sites. Within each subset, clonotype counts were normalized to sorted cell number, and only after that were true diversity and Gini coefficients computed with the tcR R package. The overlap coefficient, calculated on TCRB nucleotide sequences, was used to measure repertoire sharing. Out-of-frame TCRB sequences from naive cells were analyzed as a proxy for the pre-selection repertoire. TCRdb took over this immuneACCESS table, retaining in-frame rearrangements with V and J assigned. Such tables are incomplete; in checked studies, under half of the missing clones stem from an unresolved V gene, and the remainder is unexplained. The D gene and trimming were derived from the DNA, and the V and J assignments and clone size from that table. The sample includes about 260,000 clones, with 24% observed a single time. The ten largest clones represent around 0.011% of the sample.

Results and caveats for the whole study, not just this receptor: HLA sub-analyses involved small numbers of individuals, so any influence of HLA type on TCRB rearrangement remained unresolved. At VDJ recombination sites, patients with type 1 diabetes made fewer insertions and deleted more nucleotides, a pattern implying thymic rearrangement abnormalities. PCR might favor shorter templates, but patient and control samples were amplified and corrected together, so any skew would affect both groups equally. The naive, central memory and regulatory TCRB repertoires appeared to resemble one another more closely among patients than among healthy donors. A moderate but significant shortening of TCRB CDR3 length was observed in type 1 diabetes patients in all four CD4+ subsets. Because cDNA was sequenced instead of genomic DNA, activated cells with high expression could be over-represented, although the groups did not differ in activation or CD3 levels.

The sample was naive CD4+ T cells from blood. According to the study, the label for this sample's cell subset or site signals: true naive CD4+ T cells. The TCR comes from a woman under 40 with type 1 diabetes. The chain links TRBV19 with TRBJ1-5, and 7 bases in between align with TRBD1. Here the CDR3 is given as CASSATGGNQPQHF. The bases are TGTGCCAGTAGTGCCACAGGGGGCAATCAGCCCCAGCATTTT.